The 21 T cell receptor beta chains below all came from one sample that was sequenced in a study of CD8+ T cells in alopecia areata. Following extraction, RNA underwent reverse transcription to cDNA, which served as the sequencing template. The repertoire was sequenced with immunoSEQ multiplex PCR; TCRdb's copy has only in-frame clones and lacks some. The repertoire consists of 110,000 or so clones, with roughly 50% occurring once and the leading ten covering 30%. The sample's treatment: oral pan-JAK inhibitor, 5-10 mg twice daily. Material: CD8+ T cells sorted from blood, obtained at week 4, from a patient treated with tofacitinib. Receptors were obtained from a human donor with alopecia areata.

This clone was seen a handful of times. The V gene is TRBV6-5, the J gene TRBJ2-1; the D gene could be TRBD1 or TRBD2 (6 bases each). The CDR3 has 15 residues. Germline V lookup: CDR1 MNHEY, CDR2 SVGAGI. Trimming took 4 bases from V and 7 from J, leaving 17 bases between them. As DNA, the CDR3 is TGTGCCAGCAGTTTGGGGGGCCCCAGATCAAATGAGCAGTTCTTC. This sequence encodes CASSLGGPRSNEQFF.

This clone was picked up a small number of times. The V and J genes are TRBV23-1 and TRBJ2-1; 8 positions agree with TRBD2. TRBV23-1 is an open reading frame, and its role is uncertain. The V segment lost 11 bases and the J segment 5 bases; nucleotides outside the gene matches: 2. The CDR3 sequence is 11 residues long. Written as DNA, the CDR3 is TGCGCCTTGCGGGGGGACAATGAGCAGTTCTTC. This encodes CALRGDNEQFF.

A few counts support this clone. This chain joins TRBV5-4 and TRBJ2-7; D is unclear. Trimming pared 4 bases from V and 0 bases from J, leaving 8 bases between. The CDR3 runs to 13 residues. From germline, CDR1 is SGHNT and CDR2 YYREEE (reference sequence). The CDR3 is CASSPGYSYEQYF. CDR3 nucleotide sequence: TGTGCCAGCAGCCCCGGGTACTCCTACGAGCAGTACTTC. The full variable domain, in which reference TRBV5-4 and TRBJ2-7 provide the parts outside the CDR3, is ETGVTQSPTHLIKTRGQQVTLRCSSQSGHNTVSWYQQALGQGPQFIFQYYREEENGRGNFPPRFSGLQFPNYSSELNVNALELDDSALYLCASSPGYSYEQYFGPGTRLTVT.

V usage is TRBV7-9 and J usage is TRBJ2-1; D is perhaps TRBD2 (6 bases). V gave up 2 bases and J gave up 7 bases, with 9 bases separating them. There are 13 residues in the CDR3. Germline V gene data show CDR1 as SEHNR and CDR2 as FQNEAQ (reference sequence). The DNA of the CDR3 is TGTGCCAGCAGCTTATTAAGCGGGAATGAGCAGTTCTTC. Its protein product is CASSLLSGNEQFF.

The chain is built from TRBV30 and TRBJ1-5; a weak D match, TRBD1 (5 bases). Looked up from germline, CDR1 is GTSNPN and CDR2 is SVGIG (reference sequence). V lost 0 bases and J lost 4, with 10 bases in between. The CDR3 has 14 amino acids. In nucleotides, the CDR3 is TGTGCCTGGAGTGTTGGAGGGGTAAATCAGCCCCAGCATTTT. Translating gives CAWSVGGVNQPQHF.

The gene calls are TRBV2 and TRBJ2-1; D is perhaps TRBD2 (6 bases). V was pared by 5 bases and J by 8 bases, with 16 bases between. CDR3 length: 14 residues. Germline V lookup: CDR1 SNHLY, CDR2 FYNNEI. The CDR3 sequence: CASSLGLGGDEQFF. The DNA of the CDR3 is TGTGCCAGCAGTCTAGGACTGGGAGGCGATGAGCAGTTCTTC.

This clone has just a few counts. The chain recombines TRBV29-1 with TRBJ2-3; D gene uncertain. Deletions cut 2 bases from V and 3 bases from J, with 15 bases between. Germline V gene sequence: CDR1 SQVTM, CDR2 ANQGSEA. This CDR3 contains 15 residues. The CDR3 here is CSVEPAEFETDTQYF. The CDR3, as DNA: TGCAGCGTTGAACCCGCCGAGTTTGAAACAGATACGCAGTATTTT.

CDR3 nucleotides: TGTGCCAGCGACGGGGTCAGCGATGAGCAGTTCTTC. Its protein product is CASDGVSDEQFF. The rearrangement uses TRBV2 and TRBJ2-1; tentative D call: TRBD2 (5 bases). The CDR3 spans 12 residues. Trimming took off 8 bases at V and 8 bases at J, with 13 bases between the two ends. Germline lookup yields CDR1 SNHLY and CDR2 FYNNEI.

This clone was recorded a few times. The rearrangement joins TRBV7-9 to TRBJ2-7; maybe TRBD2 (6 bases). This CDR3 is built from 15 residues. Germline V gene data show CDR1 as SEHNR and CDR2 as FQNEAQ (reference sequence). Deletions cut 3 bases from V and 5 bases from J, with 17 bases between. The CDR3 coding sequence is TGTGCCAGCAGCTTGGATTGGGCCTCGGGGGACGAGCAGTACTTC. Its translation: CASSLDWASGDEQYF.

The chain links TRBV7-3 to TRBJ2-6, with D hard to call. V was pared by 8 bases and J by 4 bases, with 9 bases between. CDR3 length: 13 residues. The V gene's germline CDR1 is SGHTA and CDR2 FQGTGA. In DNA, the CDR3 is TGTGCCAGCTACGCGGAAGGGGCCAACGTCCTGACTTTC. Translation: CASYAEGANVLTF. The whole variable domain, filled in from reference TRBV7-3 and TRBJ2-6, reads GAGVSQTPSNKVTEKGKYVELRCDPISGHTALYWYRQSLGQGPEFLIYFQGTGAADDSGLPNDRFFAVRPEGSVSTLKIQRTERGDSAVYLCASYAEGANVLTFGAGSRLTVL.

The chain carries TRBV29-1 and TRBJ1-2; D remains ambiguous. CDR1 SQVTM and CDR2 ANQGSEA come from the germline V gene. This CDR3 comprises 13 residues. V dropped 3 bases and J dropped 4 bases, with 12 bases sitting between them. The CDR3 region is CSVEGDGTYGYTF. CDR3 coding DNA: TGCAGCGTTGAGGGAGACGGTACCTATGGCTACACCTTC.

The chain carries TRBV9 and TRBJ2-3, with no clear D. In germline, CDR1 is SGDLS, CDR2 YYNGEE. This CDR3 comprises 13 residues. Trimming left V 4 bases short and J 5 bases short, with 11 bases between. Here the CDR3 DNA reads TGTGCCAGCAGCCCCGACTGGGTAGATACGCAGTATTTT. Amino acids: CASSPDWVDTQYF.

This chain joins TRBV27 and TRBJ1-6; maybe TRBD1 (5 bases). The CDR3 covers 15 residues. Germline V CDR1 and CDR2: MNHEY, SMNVEV (reference sequence). The V end was cut by 6 bases, the J end by 7 bases, with 16 bases between. The CDR3 nucleotides are TGTGCCAGCAGCCCTATCGGGGGACGGAATTCACCCCTCCACTTT. Protein: CASSPIGGRNSPLHF.

The V gene is TRBV30, the J gene TRBJ1-5; D call uncertain. Trimming pared 3 bases from V and 4 bases from J, leaving 16 bases between. From germline, CDR1 is GTSNPN and CDR2 SVGIG (reference sequence). The length of the CDR3 is 15 residues. The CDR3 loop is CAWSPGSLGNQPQHF. The CDR3 DNA follows: TGTGCCTGGAGCCCTGGGAGTCTAGGGAATCAGCCCCAGCATTTT.

The chain employs TRBV30 and TRBJ2-3; D is ambiguous. This CDR3 comprises 13 residues. Trimming cost V 3 bases and J 2 bases, with 9 bases left between them. Germline-derived CDR1 and CDR2 are GTSNPN and SVGIG (reference sequence). The CDR3 DNA reads as TGTGCCTGGAGCCTACTTCTCACAGATACGCAGTATTTT. Translation gives CAWSLLLTDTQYF. Complete variable domain (other parts from reference TRBV30 and TRBJ2-3): SQTIHQWPATLVQPVGSPLSLECTVEGTSNPNLYWYRQAAGRGLQLLFYSVGIGQISSEVPQNLSASRPQDRQFILSSKKLLLSDSGFYLCAWSLLLTDTQYFGPGTRLTVL.

This sequence joins TRBV6-5 and TRBJ1-1, with a possible D match to TRBD1 (5 bases). Per the germline V gene, CDR1 is MNHEY and CDR2 is SVGAGI. Trimming took 0 bases from V and 1 from J, leaving 9 bases between them. The CDR3 sequence is 15 residues long. Here the CDR3 reads CASSYSGTENTEAFF. In nucleotides, the CDR3 is TGTGCCAGCAGTTACTCCGGGACCGAGAACACTGAAGCTTTCTTT.

This clone was observed once. Other nucleotide sequences in the sample specify the same CDR3. The CDR3 coding sequence is TGTGCCAGCAGTTTACTCGGAGAGACCCAGTACTTC. This gives the protein CASSLLGETQYF. The rearrangement links TRBV27 to TRBJ2-5, with no clear D. The CDR3 length is 12 residues. CDR1 and CDR2 from the germline V gene are MNHEY and SMNVEV (reference sequence). V shed 2 bases and J shed 4 bases, with 5 bases lying between them.

This clone has a single count. This rearrangement joins TRBV30 to TRBJ1-2, with unresolved D. The CDR3 totals 13 residues. Germline CDR1 is GTSNPN and CDR2 is SVGIG (reference sequence). The germline V and J ends were trimmed by 1 base and 6 bases, with 12 bases remaining between them. In DNA, the CDR3 is TGTGCCTGGAGTGCTGAATTTAGGGATGGCTACACCTTC. The encoded protein is CAWSAEFRDGYTF.

This rearrangement joins TRBV30 to TRBJ2-5; D unresolved. This CDR3 has 12 residues. Per the germline V gene, CDR1 is GTSNPN and CDR2 is SVGIG (reference sequence). V gave up 5 bases and J gave up 0 bases, with 7 bases separating them. CDR3 in DNA: TGTGCCTGGGGGCCCCACCAAGAGACCCAGTACTTC. This gives the protein CAWGPHQETQYF.

V gene TRBV27 combines with J gene TRBJ1-5; maybe TRBD1 (5 bases). Trimming removed 6 bases from V and 7 bases from J, with 10 bases in between. CDR1 and CDR2 (germline): MNHEY, SMNVEV (reference sequence). The CDR3 is 12 amino acids. The CDR3 sequence is CASSMGGQPQHF. DNA for the CDR3: TGTGCCAGCAGCATGGGGGGACAGCCCCAGCATTTT.

The table lists this clone with a few counts. V and J are TRBV29-1 and TRBJ2-5; D call uncertain. Germline V gene data show CDR1 as SQVTM and CDR2 as ANQGSEA. This CDR3 region has 15 residues. Trimming left V 1 base short and J 5 bases short, with 17 bases between. The chain's CDR3 is CSVEGGPNEGETQYF. The DNA for the CDR3 is TGCAGCGTTGAAGGGGGTCCGAACGAAGGGGAGACCCAGTACTTC.